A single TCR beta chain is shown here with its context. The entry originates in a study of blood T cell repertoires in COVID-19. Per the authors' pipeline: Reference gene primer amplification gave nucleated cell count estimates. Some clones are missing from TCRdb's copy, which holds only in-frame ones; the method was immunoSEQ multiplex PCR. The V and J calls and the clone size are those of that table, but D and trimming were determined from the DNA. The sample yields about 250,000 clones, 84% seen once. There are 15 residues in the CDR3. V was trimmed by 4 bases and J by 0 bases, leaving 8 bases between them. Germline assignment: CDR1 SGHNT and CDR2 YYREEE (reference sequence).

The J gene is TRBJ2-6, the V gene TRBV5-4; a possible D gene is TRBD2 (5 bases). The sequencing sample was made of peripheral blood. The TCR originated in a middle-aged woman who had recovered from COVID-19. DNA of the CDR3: TGTGCCAGCAGCCGCGAGGGCTCTGGGGCCAACGTCCTGACTTTC. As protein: CASSREGSGANVLTF.